The entry below gives a single T cell receptor (beta chain) sequence along with its context. Its cognate antigen has yet to be identified. The input lacks base qualities; no much larger clone sits a single base away. Libraries of naive CD8 T cells were generated from about 19,000 to 1,100,000 sorted cells, with 10%, 30% or 50% of the purified RNA used. On a BD FACSAria II, naive CD8 T cells were FACS-sorted as CD8+CD4-CCR7+CD45RA+ and collected into RLT Plus buffer. Detection sensitivity was tested by spiking Jurkat RNA equal to around 11 TCR copies' worth into samples containing roughly 19,000-1,100,000 naive CD8 T cells. CD8 T cells were enriched using RosetteSep CD8+ T Cell Enrichment Cocktail and Ficoll-Paque, and the enriched cells then underwent ACK red cell lysis. This sample is part of a study of molecular identifiers for immune sequencing clone quantification (dated by TCRdb to 2017 to 2018). Broadly, across the study: In a replicate experiment, RNA from roughly 21,000 or 96,000 naive CD8 T cells was split into five aliquots, four of which were sequenced. CD8 T cells were used in a methods study to benchmark molecular-identifier clustering-based TCR repertoire sequencing (MIDCIRS) and TCR RNA copy counting. Overall study outcomes, separate from this receptor: Highly expanded clone sizes could be underestimated if identical TCR molecules share a barcode. In CMV-specific effector cells, over 98% of molecules were held by clones above 20 RNA copies, whereas under 1% of molecules were held by such clones in naive cells. Modeling gave around 3.3 recovered TCR RNA copies per cell versus 7.5 to 10 by digital PCR, implying approximately 30% capture efficiency. When barcode sub-clustering was omitted, TCR diversity was inflated by chimeric consensus sequences, with chimeras reaching as high as 47%. Spiked-in Jurkat TCR RNA equal to a single cell's worth was reported to be detectable even within 1,100,000 naive CD8 T cells. Spiked-in Jurkat TCR RNA (approximately 10 copies' worth), which is not part of the donor repertoire, was contained in the naive libraries.

The library relied on PCR. Sequencing was performed on a NextSeq 500. Preparation of bulk TCR libraries followed a previously described approach, with the TCR primers listed in Table S5. The Qiagen AllPrep DNA/RNA kit was used to purify total RNA. Before analysis, reads from multiple sequencing runs of one library were combined. On the authors' methods: Reads were retained only if the reads had an exact TCR constant sequence, and the retained reads were trimmed to 150 nt and grouped according to their 12-nt molecular barcodes. Within each barcode group, reads were sub-clustered at a 15% Levenshtein threshold, and quality-weighted consensus sequences were built per RNA molecule. Non-functional sequences were excluded, and lower-count sequences lying one edit away from another sequence were also excluded. Barcode sub-clusters with fewer than 20% of the maximum read count were removed, based on fitting two negative binomial distributions. TCRdb reworked the public reads: Q25 trimming with fastp, MiXCR clone assembly, productive beta chains retained. Each entry is one CDR3 protein sequence, shown with its most common DNA and genes. What appears here as the V and J calls and clone size reflects TCRdb's work, not the paper's. The sample includes around 460,000 distinct CDR3 sequences, with under 30% observed a single time. Of the sample, around 0.79% falls within the top ten clones.

The sample taken for sequencing was naive CD8+ T cells from blood, with Jurkat cell RNA spiked in. The cell subset or site label of this sample denotes: FACS-sorted CD8+CD4-CCR7+CD45RA+ naive T cells. This clonotype was obtained from a human donor in good health. Some libraries in this study had Jurkat cell RNA spiked in.

CDR3 region: CASSQEAGVTGELFF. The sequenced DNA is TGCGCCAGCAGCCAAGAGGCCGGAGTCACCGGGGAGCTGTTTTTT. Recombination linked TRBV4-3 to TRBJ2-2, with the D segment identity uncertain. The V and J ends are trimmed by 0 bases and 4 bases, leaving 9 bases between them. From the cysteine through the phenylalanine, the CDR3 covers 15 amino acids. The retained sequence is limited to the CDR3, 45 bases, with the frame set at the first base. From the germline V gene, CDR1 is LGHNA and CDR2 is YSLEER.